This TCR beta chain stems from a study of early T cells in non-severe SARS-CoV-2 infection. Study details: Investigators sequenced bulk RNA drawn from unsorted whole blood, and chains remained unpaired.

The sample holds many counts of this clonotype. The antigen remains unidentified. Each single cDNA molecule received a unique molecular identifier. MiXCR, applied by TCRdb to the 5' RACE reads, yields one record per CDR3 protein. Here the sample spans about 110,000 distinct CDR3 sequences, over 10% being singletons. Overall study findings and caveats: Private and CD4 specificities were missed by VDJdb matching, skewed to anti-spike CD8.

The CDR3 covers 16 residues. Germline CDR1 SGHVS, CDR2 FNYEAQ. V lost 1 base, J lost 6 bases, and 9 bases stayed unmatched. Sequencing used whole blood. This sequence joins TRBV7-6 and TRBJ2-7; 10 nucleotides match TRBD2. The receptor was isolated from an adult who was a healthcare worker with PCR-confirmed SARS-CoV-2 infection or an uninfected control (not recorded which). The CDR3 region has the DNA TGTGCCAGCAGCTTAGTGCCTAGCGGGAGTGTGGCCGAGCAGTACTTC. Amino acid sequence: CASSLVPSGSVAEQYF.